This paragraph covers one T cell receptor beta chain sequence. Its specificity is unknown. Germline values: CDR1 MNHNY, CDR2 SVGAGI (reference sequence). The V and J ends lost 6 bases and 6 bases respectively, with 14 bases between them. The CDR3 consists of 14 residues. The method was immunoSEQ multiplex PCR; TCRdb's version includes in-frame clones alone and lacks a portion of them. The sample carries tens of thousands of clones, 85% to 95% recorded once. The sample is drawn from a study of T cells in localized non-small cell lung cancer. General study results and limits: Because researchers sequenced only one region of the tumor, heterogeneity is still possible. Of the top 100 tumor clones, median about 56 were in adjacent lung, approximately 30 among its top 100. Among blood samples, higher T cell density accompanied longer overall survival. Tumor showed lower T cell clonality than uninvolved adjacent lung, where it was highest.

The material was peripheral blood, obtained before any cancer treatment. The chain links TRBV6-6 to TRBJ1-4; TRBD1 is a possible D gene (6 bases). The clonotype was recovered from a female donor of 60 years or more with stage I lung adenocarcinoma. The CDR3 loop is CASRTQGRDEKLFF. CDR3 DNA: TGTGCCAGCAGGACACAGGGACGGGATGAAAAACTGTTTTTT.